This record covers a single T cell receptor beta chain. Each PCR replicate from the sorted subsets contained about 200 ng DNA, which is 25,000 to 30,000 T cell genomes. Data came from immunoSEQ multiplex PCR; TCRdb stores just in-frame clones and leaves some out. The sample gives 2 million to 2.5 million clones, roughly 94% of which show up once; 0.1% to 0.15% is in the top ten. Unmatched junction bases numbered 17, after V lost 5 bases and J lost 9 bases. Germline CDR1 reads GTSNPN; CDR2 reads SVGIG (reference sequence). This CDR3 comprises 16 residues. Healthy HIV-negative adults without recent acute infections or vaccinations served as donors. The sample belongs to a study of shared clonotypes between healthy human individuals.

The sample comprised naive CD4+ T cells sorted from blood. Subset here: CD45RA+ positively selected. This clonotype originated in a man in his late teens or twenties in good health. The chain recombines TRBV30 with TRBJ2-2; TRBD1 agrees at 8 bases. CDR3 sequence reads: CAWHSTGGFLSRELFF. The CDR3 nucleotides are TGTGCCTGGCACTCTACAGGGGGTTTTCTTTCCAGGGAGCTGTTTTTT.